The next 14 T cell receptor beta chains were all read from a single sample in a study of T cells expressing NK-cell markers. TCRdb reworked the 5' RACE reads into one entry per CDR3 protein, no DNA. Its table records 350,000 to 500,000 distinct CDR3 sequences. The sequencing input was blood T cells: a sorted CD56 or NKG2C T cell subset, CD4+ or CD8+ T cells, or bulk PBMC T cells (not recorded which). The receptors originated from a woman between 18 and 69 years old in good health.

This chain links TRBV6-1 with TRBJ1-2; TCRdb's D call of TRBD1 is untestable without DNA. The CDR3 consists of 17 residues. Germline V gene data show CDR1 as MNHNS and CDR2 as SASEGT. The CDR3 reads CASSGGGGGLRNYGYTF.

The V call is TRBV2, the J call TRBJ2-1; TCRdb's D call, TRBD1, is unchecked because there is no DNA. The CDR3 covers 12 residues. Germline V gene data show CDR1 as SNHLY and CDR2 as FYNNEI. The CDR3 protein is CASSEGGDEQFF.

The chain joins TRBV20-1 to TRBJ2-3; TCRdb picks TRBD2, but there is no DNA to check that call. The CDR3 has 14 residues. CDR1 is DFQATT, CDR2 SNEGSKA, per germline (reference sequence). CDR3 loop: CGARASGATDTQYF.

This chain uses TRBV5-5 with TRBJ2-7; without DNA, the TCRdb call of TRBD2 cannot be checked. The CDR3 loop spans 14 amino acids. From germline, CDR1 is SGHKS and CDR2 YYEKEE (reference sequence). CDR3 amino acids: CASRTPARAYEQYF.

CDR3 amino acids: CASSLTWGAGQGDTDTQYF. This sequence joins TRBV7-3 and TRBJ2-3; TCRdb returns TRBD1, unconfirmable since there is no DNA. Looked up from germline, CDR1 is SGHTA and CDR2 is FQGTGA. The CDR3 totals 19 residues.

The V gene is TRBV5-5, the J gene TRBJ2-7; the D call of TRBD1 rests on TCRdb alone, since no DNA is present to check it. Germline loops: CDR1 SGHKS, CDR2 YYEKEE (reference sequence). This CDR3 is built from 13 residues. CDR3 region: CASILDMGEKQYF. The full variable domain, completed using reference TRBV5-5 and TRBJ2-7, is DAGVTQSPTHLIKTRGQQVTLRCSPISGHKSVSWYQQVLGQGPQFIFQYYEKEERGRGNFPDRFSARQFPNYSSELNVNALLLGDSALYLCASILDMGEKQYFGPGTRLTVT.

The J gene is TRBJ1-1, the V gene TRBV20-1; TCRdb gives TRBD1 as the D gene, but with no DNA this cannot be confirmed. The CDR3 totals 15 residues. In germline, CDR1 is DFQATT, CDR2 SNEGSKA (reference sequence). CDR3 loop: CSARAGASMNTEAFF.

The chain joins TRBV6-5 to TRBJ2-2. The germline V gene has CDR1 MNHEY and CDR2 SVGAGI. The CDR3 is 16 amino acids. This CDR3 reads CASSYSIWTGTGELFF.

V gene TRBV29-1 combines with J gene TRBJ2-5; TCRdb returns TRBD1, unconfirmable since there is no DNA. This CDR3 has 12 amino acids. Germline V lookup: CDR1 SQVTM, CDR2 ANQGSEA. This CDR3 is CSACSGEETQYF.

V usage is TRBV7-2 and J usage is TRBJ2-3. The CDR3 loop spans 13 amino acids. The germline gives CDR1 SGHTA, CDR2 FQGNSA. This CDR3 reads CAIRTPSTDTQYF.

J is TRBJ2-7 and V is TRBV11-1. The CDR3 totals 15 residues. Germline lookup yields CDR1 SGHAT and CDR2 FQDESV (reference sequence). CDR3 protein: CASSLGQGGRYEQYF.

The rearrangement links TRBV12-3 or TRBV12-4 to TRBJ2-7; checking the TCRdb D call of TRBD1 is not possible without DNA. CDR3 length equals 15 residues. CDR3 sequence: CASSSGTGGHYEQYF.

The V and J genes are TRBV18 and TRBJ2-5; TCRdb returns TRBD2, unconfirmable since there is no DNA. The germline V gene has CDR1 KGHSH and CDR2 LQKENI. The CDR3 contains 18 residues. The CDR3 spells CASSPEFSGALAEETQYF.

The chain links TRBV20-1 to TRBJ1-2; TCRdb gives TRBD1 as the D gene, but with no DNA this cannot be confirmed. Germline V gene lookup returns CDR1 DFQATT and CDR2 SNEGSKA (reference sequence). This CDR3 has 13 amino acids. CDR3 residues: CSASNREGYGYTF.